Presented here are 19 T cell receptor beta chains from one specimen sequenced in a study of cytomegalovirus exposure and HLA in healthy donors. The PCR was carried out with 60 Vbeta primers and 13 Jbeta primers. Profiled with immunoSEQ multiplex PCR; TCRdb holds only in-frame clones, not every one. The sample holds about 91,000 clones, less than 70% seen once. What was sequenced was PBMCs. These receptors all come from a human donor in good health.

This clone has just a few counts. The chain employs TRBV5-6 and TRBJ2-7; 7 positions agree with TRBD1. Trimming cost V 3 bases and J 2 bases; bases outside gene matches: 5. This CDR3 has 14 residues. The germline V gene has CDR1 SGHDT and CDR2 YYEEEE. CDR3 nucleotide sequence: TGTGCCAGCAGCTGGGGGACAGCCCCCTACGAGCAGTACTTC. It specifies CASSWGTAPYEQYF.

This clone was observed a handful of times. V usage is TRBV6-4 and J usage is TRBJ2-3; TRBD1 matches at 8 bases. Trimming cost V 6 bases and J 4 bases; bases outside gene matches: 6. Germline loops: CDR1 MRHNA, CDR2 SNTAGT. This CDR3 region has 14 residues. The CDR3 is CASSRTGIADTQYF. CDR3 coding DNA: TGTGCCAGCAGCCGGACAGGGATCGCAGATACGCAGTATTTT.

The CDR3 DNA reads TGCGCCAGCAGCTTGTCGGGTTTAGCCAAAAACATTCAGTACTTC. Translated: CASSLSGLAKNIQYF. The rearrangement joins TRBV5-1 to TRBJ2-4; D is uncertain. V was trimmed by 1 base and J by 0 bases, leaving 8 bases between them. Germline V lookup: CDR1 SGHRS, CDR2 YFSETQ. The CDR3 spans 15 residues.

This chain connects TRBV7-9 to TRBJ2-1; 7 positions agree with TRBD1. J lost 5 bases, V lost 5 bases, and 0 bases had no gene match. Germline lookup yields CDR1 SEHNR and CDR2 FQNEAQ (reference sequence). The CDR3 consists of 12 residues. The CDR3 DNA sequence: TGTGCCAGCAGCGGACAGGACAATGAGCAGTTCTTC. Translated, it gives CASSGQDNEQFF.

Only a few counts were recorded for this clone. This rearrangement joins TRBV6-5 to TRBJ2-1; TRBD2 might be the D (6 bases). Trimming left V 7 bases short and J 4 bases short, with 17 bases between. The CDR3 covers 15 residues. From germline, CDR1 is MNHEY and CDR2 SVGAGI. The CDR3 DNA reads TGTGCCAGCATCCCTTTGGGACTCGGTTACAATGAGCAGTTCTTC. Protein product: CASIPLGLGYNEQFF.

This clone was picked up one time. The V and J genes are TRBV2 and TRBJ2-4; D ambiguous. CDR3 length equals 13 residues. Germline V gives CDR1 SNHLY, CDR2 FYNNEI. The V end lost 4 bases, the J end lost 7 bases, and 11 bases lay between the germline ends. In DNA form, the CDR3 reads TGTGCCAGCAGTGGAGAGATCGAGAACATTCAGTACTTC. Translation gives CASSGEIENIQYF.

The J gene is TRBJ1-1, the V gene TRBV5-1; D is unclear. From germline, CDR1 is SGHRS and CDR2 YFSETQ. The V end was cut by 7 bases, the J end by 5 bases, with 12 bases between. The CDR3 sequence is 12 residues long. The CDR3 bases are TGCGCCAGCTCGGAGCCGGGAACTGAAGCTTTCTTT. Its protein product is CASSEPGTEAFF.

The J gene is TRBJ1-2, the V gene TRBV6-5, with TRBD1 identical over 9 bases. The CDR3 is made up of 15 amino acids. Trimming took 4 bases from V and 8 from J; bases not matched to a gene: 11. The germline CDR1 and CDR2 sequences are MNHEY and SVGAGI. The CDR3 protein is CASSSPGQGWSGYTF. The CDR3 region has the DNA TGTGCCAGCAGTTCCCCGGGACAGGGATGGTCCGGCTACACCTTC.

V is TRBV20-1 and J is TRBJ2-3; the D is unclear. The germline V gene has CDR1 DFQATT and CDR2 SNEGSKA (reference sequence). The V gene lost 6 bases and the J gene lost 14 bases, with 18 bases spanning the gap. This CDR3 region has 11 residues. The CDR3 spells CSAASQALVYF. DNA for the CDR3: TGCAGTGCCGCGTCCCAAGCTTTAGTGTATTTT.

This rearrangement joins TRBV9 to TRBJ1-2; D unresolved. Germline V gene data show CDR1 as SGDLS and CDR2 as YYNGEE. V was pared by 4 bases and J by 5 bases, with 12 bases between. This CDR3 spans 13 amino acids. The CDR3 protein is CASSPSEGYGYTF. CDR3 DNA sequence: TGTGCCAGCAGCCCAAGCGAGGGATATGGCTACACCTTC.

The V and J genes are TRBV4-3 and TRBJ2-7; 12 bases fit TRBD2. This CDR3 comprises 16 residues. V lost 3 bases to trimming and J lost 7 bases; unmatched junction nucleotides: 10. Germline V lookup: CDR1 LGHNA, CDR2 YSLEER. This chain's CDR3 is CASSQGLAGGPWEQYF. The DNA for the CDR3 is TGCGCCAGCAGCCAGGGCCTAGCGGGGGGGCCGTGGGAGCAGTACTTC.

This clone was counted only a few times. The chain employs TRBV18 and TRBJ2-5; TRBD2 matches at 7 bases. This CDR3 comprises 16 residues. From germline, CDR1 is KGHSH and CDR2 LQKENI. V gave up 3 bases and J gave up 2 bases; unmatched junction bases: 9. The CDR3 DNA reads as TGTGCCAGCTCACCGGGGGGGAAGGGGATTCAAGAGACCCAGTACTTC. Translation: CASSPGGKGIQETQYF.

The chain recombines TRBV28 with TRBJ1-2, with 7 bases lining up with TRBD1. Germline lookup yields CDR1 MDHEN and CDR2 SYDVKM. The CDR3 is 14 amino acids. V lost 5 bases and J lost 0; bases outside the gene matches: 3. The CDR3 region has the DNA TGTGCCAGCAGTCCCGGGACAGCTAACTATGGCTACACCTTC. Translating gives CASSPGTANYGYTF.

This rearrangement joins TRBV19 to TRBJ1-3; 8 nucleotides match TRBD1. The CDR3 consists of 15 residues. Looked up from germline, CDR1 is LNHDA and CDR2 is SQIVND (reference sequence). Unmatched junction bases numbered 4, after V lost 6 bases and J lost 0 bases. In DNA form, the CDR3 reads TGTGCCAGTAGGAAGACAGGGGCCTCTGGAAACACCATATATTTT. As protein: CASRKTGASGNTIYF.

The chain joins TRBV4-3 to TRBJ2-3, with no clear D. Germline CDR1 LGHNA, CDR2 YSLEER. V was clipped by 5 bases and J by 2 bases, with 11 bases between them. The CDR3 is made up of 14 amino acids. The CDR3 protein is CASSSARYTDTQYF. The CDR3 nucleotides are TGCGCCAGCAGCTCCGCCCGGTACACAGATACGCAGTATTTT.

This CDR3 reads CASSPAFGSGGDTGELFF. CDR3 DNA: TGCGCCAGCAGCCCCGCCTTCGGTAGCGGGGGCGACACCGGGGAGCTGTTTTTT. This chain links TRBV4-1 with TRBJ2-2, with TRBD2 identical over 9 bases. With V trimmed by 4 bases and J by 3 bases, 12 bases remained unmatched. CDR3 length equals 18 residues. Germline V gene lookup returns CDR1 MGHRA and CDR2 YSYEKL.

The chain carries TRBV4-1 and TRBJ2-7; 12 positions agree with TRBD1. Per germline, CDR1 MGHRA and CDR2 YSYEKL. The V segment lost 4 bases and the J segment 1 base; nucleotides outside the gene matches: 17. The CDR3 length is 20 residues. CDR3 bases: TGCGCCAGCAGCCTGGTCCTGGCTCCGGGACAGGGGGCCTTATCCTACGAGCAGTACTTC. It translates to CASSLVLAPGQGALSYEQYF.

The chain couples TRBV29-1 to TRBJ2-1, with 8 bases matching TRBD1. J gave up 8 bases and V 7 bases, and 16 bases lay outside the gene matches. Per the germline V gene, CDR1 is SQVTM and CDR2 is ANQGSEA. The CDR3 sequence is 15 residues long. The CDR3 loop is CSGEGVGRGLYEQFF. The CDR3 region has the DNA TGCAGCGGGGAAGGCGTCGGCAGGGGGCTATATGAGCAGTTCTTC.

J is TRBJ2-3 and V is TRBV4-2; 9 bases match TRBD2. The CDR3 runs to 16 residues. Looked up from germline, CDR1 is LGHNA and CDR2 is YNFKEQ. V dropped 0 bases and J dropped 1; count of bases not matched to a gene: 2. As DNA, the CDR3 is TGTGCCAGCAGCCAAGAAATAGCGGGAGGCACAGATACGCAGTATTTT. This sequence encodes CASSQEIAGGTDTQYF.